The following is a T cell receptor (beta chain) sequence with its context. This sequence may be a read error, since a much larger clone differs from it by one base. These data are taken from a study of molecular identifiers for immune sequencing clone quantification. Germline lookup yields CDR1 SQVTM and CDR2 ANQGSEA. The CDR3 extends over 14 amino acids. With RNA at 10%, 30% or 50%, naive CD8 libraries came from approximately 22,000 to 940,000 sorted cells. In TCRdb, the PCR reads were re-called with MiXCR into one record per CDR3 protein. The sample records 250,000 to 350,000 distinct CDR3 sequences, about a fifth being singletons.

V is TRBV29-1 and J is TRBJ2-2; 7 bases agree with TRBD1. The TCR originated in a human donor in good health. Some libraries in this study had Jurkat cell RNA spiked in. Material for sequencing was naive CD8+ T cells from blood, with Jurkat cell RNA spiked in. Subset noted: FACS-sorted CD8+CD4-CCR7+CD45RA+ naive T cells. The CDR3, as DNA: TGCAGCGTTCCGGACAGGACGAACGCCGGGGAGCTGTTTTTT. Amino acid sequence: CSVPDRTNAGELFF.